The 23 T cell receptor beta chains reported below all come from one sample, sequenced in a study of naive and memory T cell subsets. The beta constant-region primer was an equimolar mix of two oligonucleotides covering TRBC1 and TRBC2. Nested alpha and beta constant-region primers with the SP2 primer drove four PCR rounds on ligated cDNA. MiXCR, applied by TCRdb to the UMI-ligation and nested PCR reads, yields one record per CDR3 protein. Seen here are approximately 150,000 distinct CDR3 sequences, approximately 22% observed once, and the top ten hold 0.1% to 0.11%. The antigens of these receptors remain unknown. Study outcomes and limitations: Possibly reflecting memory cells re-expressing CD45RA, a few larger clonotypes occurred in naive repertoires, especially CD8.

Sequencing was done on a sample of naive CD4+ T cells from blood. Receptors originate from a human donor in good health.

The chain carries TRBV4-1 and TRBJ1-5; D uncertain. V was pared by 6 bases and J by 7 bases, with 19 bases between. Germline CDR1 reads MGHRA; CDR2 reads YSYEKL. CDR3 length: 15 amino acids. The CDR3 sequence is CASRQQEAGHQPQHF. CDR3 sequence (DNA): TGCGCCAGCAGGCAACAAGAGGCAGGTCACCAGCCCCAGCATTTT.

The table lists this clonotype with a few counts. The chain combines TRBV7-9 with TRBJ1-3; no clear D. Trimming shortened V by 3 bases and J by 0 bases, and 9 bases separated the two germline ends. The CDR3 length is 15 residues. Germline values: CDR1 SEHNR, CDR2 FQNEAQ (reference sequence). The CDR3 loop reads CASSLRTVSGNTIYF. The CDR3 DNA follows: TGTGCCAGCAGCTTGCGAACAGTCTCTGGAAACACCATATATTTT.

The chain links TRBV30 to TRBJ2-1; 11 bases are a match to TRBD2. Germline values: CDR1 GTSNPN, CDR2 SVGIG (reference sequence). The CDR3 consists of 16 residues. With V trimmed by 3 bases and J by 5 bases, 9 bases remained unmatched. Here the CDR3 DNA reads TGTGCCTGGAGCCCAGTCGGGACTAGCGGACACAATGAGCAGTTCTTC. It yields the protein CAWSPVGTSGHNEQFF. The whole variable domain, remainder taken from reference TRBV30 and TRBJ2-1, is SQTIHQWPATLVQPVGSPLSLECTVEGTSNPNLYWYRQAAGRGLQLLFYSVGIGQISSEVPQNLSASRPQDRQFILSSKKLLLSDSGFYLCAWSPVGTSGHNEQFFGPGTRLTVL.

The chain joins TRBV20-1 to TRBJ2-1, with a weak D call TRBD2 (5 bases). V lost 6 bases and J 10 bases, leaving 13 bases between the germline ends. The CDR3 loop spans 11 amino acids. Looked up from germline, CDR1 is DFQATT and CDR2 is SNEGSKA (reference sequence). CDR3 nucleotides: TGCAGTGCCTCTACCTGGGAGGAGCAGTTCTTC. Translation gives CSASTWEEQFF.

The chain joins TRBV9 to TRBJ2-1; D gene unclear. The germline V gene encodes CDR1 SGDLS and CDR2 YYNGEE. The CDR3 runs 16 residues. Trimming cost V 4 bases and J 7 bases, with 21 bases left between them. The CDR3, as DNA: TGTGCCAGCAGCCCCTCTGTCTCTTCTTGGGGTAATGAGCAGTTCTTC. It translates to CASSPSVSSWGNEQFF.

This clonotype was picked up many times. The rearrangement joins TRBV6-1 to TRBJ2-2; 7 bases fit TRBD1. Per the germline V gene, CDR1 is MNHNS and CDR2 is SASEGT. The CDR3 contains 14 residues. J lost 4 bases, V lost 5 bases, and 4 bases had no gene match. CDR3 in amino acids: CASSRTGATGELFF. The CDR3 DNA follows: TGTGCCAGCAGTCGAACAGGGGCCACCGGGGAGCTGTTTTTT.

This clonotype showed up many times. The gene calls are TRBV7-2 and TRBJ2-2; 10 bases match TRBD2. V shed 6 bases, J shed 6 bases, and the junction held 1 base outside the gene matches. CDR1 is SGHTA and CDR2 is FQGNSA in the germline V gene. CDR3 length equals 13 residues. CDR3 nucleotides: TGTGCCAGCAGACTAGCGGGATCCGGGGAGCTGTTTTTT. Protein: CASRLAGSGELFF.

This clonotype was detected a few times. The gene calls are TRBV6-5 and TRBJ2-7, with TRBD1 matching 9 bases. Germline loops: CDR1 MNHEY, CDR2 SVGAGI. Germline trimming cut 6 bases from V and 1 base from J; bases unmatched to any gene: 7. The CDR3 has 15 amino acids. CDR3 residues: CASRRTGTGSYEQYF. In DNA form, the CDR3 reads TGTGCCAGCAGGAGAACCGGGACAGGGTCCTACGAGCAGTACTTC.

V usage is TRBV19 and J usage is TRBJ1-1; a weak D match, TRBD1 (5 bases). Germline lookup yields CDR1 LNHDA and CDR2 SQIVND (reference sequence). The ends were cut back, 3 bases at V and 1 base at J, with 6 bases in the middle. The CDR3 runs to 13 residues. The CDR3 loop is CASSIRGNTEAFF. The CDR3 DNA sequence: TGTGCCAGTAGTATTAGGGGGAACACTGAAGCTTTCTTT.

The chain uses TRBV12-3 or TRBV12-4 and TRBJ2-2; D is ambiguous. V was pared by 1 base and J by 7 bases, with 10 bases between. The CDR3 contains 14 residues. Here the CDR3 reads CASSLVLVGGELFF. The CDR3 nucleotides are TGTGCCAGCAGTTTAGTATTGGTTGGCGGGGAGCTGTTTTTT.

In this sample, this clonotype turned up many times. The rearrangement links TRBV2 to TRBJ2-1, with 8 nucleotides matching TRBD2. Trimming took 4 bases from V and 1 from J; bases not matched to a gene: 6. The CDR3 totals 16 residues. In germline, CDR1 is SNHLY, CDR2 FYNNEI. The CDR3 coding sequence is TGTGCCAGCAGTGGACAACTAGCGGTATCCTACAATGAGCAGTTCTTC. Protein sequence: CASSGQLAVSYNEQFF.

J is TRBJ2-5 and V is TRBV6-5, with 11 nucleotides matching TRBD1. Trimming took 4 bases from V and 4 from J; bases not matched to a gene: 5. Germline CDR1 is MNHEY and CDR2 is SVGAGI. This CDR3 contains 15 residues. This chain's CDR3 is CASSSWGQGGETQYF. In DNA form, the CDR3 reads TGTGCCAGCAGTTCGTGGGGACAGGGGGGAGAGACCCAGTACTTC.

The rearrangement joins TRBV10-3 to TRBJ1-2, with 11 bases lining up with TRBD1. The CDR3 sequence is 14 residues long. J lost 2 bases, V lost 6 bases, and 2 bases had no gene match. Germline assignment: CDR1 ENHRY and CDR2 SYGVKD. The CDR3 bases are TGTGCCATCAGCGGACAGGGGGCGAACTATGGCTACACCTTC. Amino acids: CAISGQGANYGYTF.

This clonotype occurred a few times. The rearrangement links TRBV6-6 to TRBJ2-7; the D gene is possibly TRBD2 (7 bases). The V and J ends lost 6 bases and 1 base respectively, with 22 bases between them. CDR3 length: 17 residues. CDR1 and CDR2 from the germline V gene are MNHNY and SVGAGI (reference sequence). CDR3 in amino acids: CASSLTPSGTQSYEQYF. The CDR3 DNA is TGTGCCAGCAGCTTAACCCCGAGCGGGACACAGTCCTACGAGCAGTACTTC.

In this sample, this clonotype turned up a few times. This chain uses TRBV7-9 with TRBJ2-1, with TRBD2 identical over 8 bases. The CDR3 is made up of 14 amino acids. From germline, CDR1 is SEHNR and CDR2 FQNEAQ (reference sequence). Trimming at V came to 3 bases and at J to 6 bases, leaving 4 bases not matched to a gene. This CDR3 is CASSLTSVGNEQFF. The CDR3 DNA is TGTGCCAGCAGCTTGACTAGCGTCGGCAATGAGCAGTTCTTC. Supplemented by reference TRBV7-9 and TRBJ2-1, the full variable domain reads DTGVSQNPRHKITKRGQNVTFRCDPISEHNRLYWYRQTLGQGPEFLTYFQNEAQLEKSRLLSDRFSAERPKGSFSTLEIQRTEQGDSAMYLCASSLTSVGNEQFFGPGTRLTVL.

This clonotype was found many times. The CDR3 region has the DNA TGTGCCAGCAGCTTAGCGGGTCTTTCTGGGGCCAACGTCCTGACTTTC. It is translated as CASSLAGLSGANVLTF. The chain carries TRBV7-3 and TRBJ2-6, with a weak D call TRBD2 (5 bases). The CDR3 extends over 16 amino acids. V shed 2 bases and J shed 1 base, with 9 bases lying between them. CDR1 is SGHTA and CDR2 is FQGTGA in the germline V gene.

V is TRBV12-3 or TRBV12-4 and J is TRBJ2-7, with TRBD2 matching 7 bases. Germline trimming cut 1 base from V and 11 bases from J; bases unmatched to any gene: 8. This CDR3 contains 13 residues. The CDR3 DNA is TGTGCCAGCAGTTTAGAGGGAGGCGGGAGAAAGTACTTC. This encodes CASSLEGGGRKYF.

The chain recombines TRBV2 with TRBJ1-4; 7 nucleotides line up with TRBD1. The CDR3 sequence is 16 residues long. Germline lookup yields CDR1 SNHLY and CDR2 FYNNEI. V gave up 6 bases and J gave up 0 bases; unmatched junction bases: 7. The CDR3 nucleotides read TGTGCCAGCAGACGGGACAGTAGTGCAACTAATGAAAAACTGTTTTTT. Amino acids: CASRRDSSATNEKLFF.

A few counts support this clonotype. This rearrangement joins TRBV6-5 to TRBJ1-3; D remains unclear. CDR3 size: 17 residues. Trimming left V 5 bases short and J 3 bases short, with 20 bases between. Germline assignment: CDR1 MNHEY and CDR2 SVGAGI. The CDR3, as DNA: TGTGCCAGCAGTGATCCCGGCGGATCGGCGTATGGAAACACCATATATTTT. Its translation: CASSDPGGSAYGNTIYF.

The rearrangement joins TRBV3-1 to TRBJ2-4; D tentatively fits TRBD1 or TRBD2 (5 bases each). The CDR3 runs to 16 residues. V was pared by 4 bases and J by 8 bases, with 21 bases between. Germline CDR1 is LGHDT and CDR2 is YNNKEL (reference sequence). Here the CDR3 reads CASSRTRDRVLDIQYF. CDR3 in DNA: TGTGCCAGCAGCCGGACGAGGGACCGCGTTTTAGACATTCAGTACTTC.

This clonotype was detected only a few times. The chain uses TRBV20-1 and TRBJ2-7; TRBD1 aligns across 10 bases. The junction had 8 bases not matched to a gene; V was cut back by 6 bases and J by 3 bases. There are 14 residues in the CDR3. Germline CDR1 reads DFQATT; CDR2 reads SNEGSKA (reference sequence). CDR3 bases: TGCAGTGCCATAGATGGACAGGGGGGCTACGAGCAGTACTTC. Translated: CSAIDGQGGYEQYF.

The V gene is TRBV20-1, the J gene TRBJ2-7; 9 nucleotides line up with TRBD2. V trimming: 6 bases; J trimming: 4 bases; junction bases outside the gene matches: 13. From germline, CDR1 is DFQATT and CDR2 SNEGSKA (reference sequence). This CDR3 has 15 amino acids. The CDR3 sequence is CSALLLAGVRYEQYF. The DNA of the CDR3 is TGCAGTGCCCTCTTATTAGCGGGAGTGAGGTACGAGCAGTACTTC.

There are a few counts of this clonotype. CDR3 DNA sequence: TGCGCCAGCAGGACCGGGACAGGGAGGTTGGGGACTGAAGCTTTCTTT. It encodes CASRTGTGRLGTEAFF. The gene calls are TRBV5-1 and TRBJ1-1; 9 nucleotides line up with TRBD1. The CDR3 has 16 residues. The junction had 13 bases not matched to a gene; V was cut back by 5 bases and J by 5 bases. CDR1 and CDR2 (germline): SGHRS, YFSETQ.